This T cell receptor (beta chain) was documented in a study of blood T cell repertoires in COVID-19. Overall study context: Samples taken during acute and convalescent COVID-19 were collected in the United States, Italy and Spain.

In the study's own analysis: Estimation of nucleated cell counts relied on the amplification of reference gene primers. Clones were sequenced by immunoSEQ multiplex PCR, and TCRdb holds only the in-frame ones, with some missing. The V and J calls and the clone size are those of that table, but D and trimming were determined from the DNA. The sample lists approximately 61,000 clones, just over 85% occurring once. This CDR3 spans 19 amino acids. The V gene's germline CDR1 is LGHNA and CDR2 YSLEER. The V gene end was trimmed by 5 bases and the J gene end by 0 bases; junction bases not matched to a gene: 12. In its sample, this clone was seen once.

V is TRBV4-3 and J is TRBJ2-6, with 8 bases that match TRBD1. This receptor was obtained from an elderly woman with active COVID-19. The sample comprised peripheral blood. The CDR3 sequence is CASSSPAGQGGSGANVLTF. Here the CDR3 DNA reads TGCGCCAGCAGCTCCCCGGCCGGACAGGGAGGCTCTGGGGCCAACGTCCTGACTTTC.